The clone carrying this TCR beta chain was seen once. As yet, its antigen is unknown. The data were obtained in a study of shared clonotypes between healthy human individuals. At the level of the study: Ranging from 18 to 49 in age, donors were two women and a few men. Each donor's CD8 memory used one plate, CD8 naive two, each CD4 subset three. Regarding the study as a whole: Despite large depth, sorted-subset datasets appeared incompletely sequenced. In a handful of donors, about 5% of naive CD4 clonotypes appeared in common.

Generated by immunoSEQ multiplex PCR, the TCRdb table keeps only in-frame clones and is missing some. The table records about 680,000 clones, 92% of them present only once. The naive CD8 subset, CD45RO-negative cells positively selected for CCR7, excluded terminally differentiated effector memory CD45RA+ cells. Germline V lookup: CDR1 SGDLS, CDR2 YYNGEE. The CDR3 contains 15 residues. Unmatched junction bases numbered 6, after V lost 3 bases and J lost 4 bases. The V call is TRBV9, the J call TRBJ2-2, with 7 bases fitting TRBD1. The clonotype was recovered from a man aged 25 to 40 in good health. The specimen sequenced was naive CD8+ T cells sorted from blood. In nucleotides, the CDR3 is TGTGCCAGCAGCGCGACAGGGTTCGCCACCGGGGAGCTGTTTTTT. Protein sequence: CASSATGFATGELFF.